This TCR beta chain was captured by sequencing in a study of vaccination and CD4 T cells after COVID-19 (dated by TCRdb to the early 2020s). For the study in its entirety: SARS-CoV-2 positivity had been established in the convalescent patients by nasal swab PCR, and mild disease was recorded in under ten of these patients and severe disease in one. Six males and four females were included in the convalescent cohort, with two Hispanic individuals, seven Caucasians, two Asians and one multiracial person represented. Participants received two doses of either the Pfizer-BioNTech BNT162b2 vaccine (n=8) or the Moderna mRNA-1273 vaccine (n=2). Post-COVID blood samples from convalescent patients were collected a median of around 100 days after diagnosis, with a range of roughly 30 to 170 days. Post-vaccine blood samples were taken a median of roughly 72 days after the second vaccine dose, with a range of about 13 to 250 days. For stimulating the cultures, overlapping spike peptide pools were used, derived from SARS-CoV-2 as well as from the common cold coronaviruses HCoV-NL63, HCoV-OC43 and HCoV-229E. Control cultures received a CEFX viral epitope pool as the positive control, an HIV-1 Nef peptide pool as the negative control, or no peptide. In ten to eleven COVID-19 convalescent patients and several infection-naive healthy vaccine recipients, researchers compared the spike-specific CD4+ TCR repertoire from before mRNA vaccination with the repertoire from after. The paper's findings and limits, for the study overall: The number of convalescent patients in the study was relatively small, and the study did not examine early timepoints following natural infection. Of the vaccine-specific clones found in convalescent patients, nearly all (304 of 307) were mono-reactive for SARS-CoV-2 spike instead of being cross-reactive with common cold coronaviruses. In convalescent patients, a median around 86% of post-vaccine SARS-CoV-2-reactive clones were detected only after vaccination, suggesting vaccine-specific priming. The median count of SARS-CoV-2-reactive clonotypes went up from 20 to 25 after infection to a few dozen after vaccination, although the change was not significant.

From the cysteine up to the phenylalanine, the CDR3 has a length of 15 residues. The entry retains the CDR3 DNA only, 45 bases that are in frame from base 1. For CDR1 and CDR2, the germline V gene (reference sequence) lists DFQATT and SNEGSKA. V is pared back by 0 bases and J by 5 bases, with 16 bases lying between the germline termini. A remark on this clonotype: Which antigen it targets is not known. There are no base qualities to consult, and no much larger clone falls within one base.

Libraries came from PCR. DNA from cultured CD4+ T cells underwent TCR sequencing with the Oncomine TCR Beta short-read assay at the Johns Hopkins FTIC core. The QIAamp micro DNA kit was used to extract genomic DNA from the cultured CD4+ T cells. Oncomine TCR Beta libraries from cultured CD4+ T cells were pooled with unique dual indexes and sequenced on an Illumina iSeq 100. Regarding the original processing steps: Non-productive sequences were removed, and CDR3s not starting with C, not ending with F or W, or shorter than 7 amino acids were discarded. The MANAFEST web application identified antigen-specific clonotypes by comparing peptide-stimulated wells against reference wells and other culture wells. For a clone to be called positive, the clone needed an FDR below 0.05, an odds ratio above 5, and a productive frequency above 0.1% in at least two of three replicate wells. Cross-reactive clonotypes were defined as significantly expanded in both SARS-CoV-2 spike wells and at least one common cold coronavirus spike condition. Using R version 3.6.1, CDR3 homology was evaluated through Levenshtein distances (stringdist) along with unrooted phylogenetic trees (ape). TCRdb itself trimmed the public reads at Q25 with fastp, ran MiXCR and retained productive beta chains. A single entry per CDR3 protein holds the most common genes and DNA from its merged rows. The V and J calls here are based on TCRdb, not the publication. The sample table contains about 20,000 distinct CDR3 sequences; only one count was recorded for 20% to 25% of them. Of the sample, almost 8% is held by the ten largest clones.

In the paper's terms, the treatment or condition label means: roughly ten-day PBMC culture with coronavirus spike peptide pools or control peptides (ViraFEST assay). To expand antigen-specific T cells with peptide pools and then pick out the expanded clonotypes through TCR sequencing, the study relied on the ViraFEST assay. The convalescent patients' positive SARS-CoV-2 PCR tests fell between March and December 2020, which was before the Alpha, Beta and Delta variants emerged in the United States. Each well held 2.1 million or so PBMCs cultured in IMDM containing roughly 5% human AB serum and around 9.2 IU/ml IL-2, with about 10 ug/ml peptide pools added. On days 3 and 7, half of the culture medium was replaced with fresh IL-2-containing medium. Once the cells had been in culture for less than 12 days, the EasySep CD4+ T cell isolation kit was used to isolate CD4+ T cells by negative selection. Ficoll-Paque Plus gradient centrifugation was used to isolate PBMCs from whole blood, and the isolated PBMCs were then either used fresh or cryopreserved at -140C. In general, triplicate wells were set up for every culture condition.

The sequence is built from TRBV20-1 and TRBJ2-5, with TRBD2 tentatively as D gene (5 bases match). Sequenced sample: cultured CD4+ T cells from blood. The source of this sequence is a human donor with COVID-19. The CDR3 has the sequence CSARDNRGVTETQYF. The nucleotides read TGCAGTGCTAGAGATAATCGGGGTGTCACGGAGACCCAGTACTTC.